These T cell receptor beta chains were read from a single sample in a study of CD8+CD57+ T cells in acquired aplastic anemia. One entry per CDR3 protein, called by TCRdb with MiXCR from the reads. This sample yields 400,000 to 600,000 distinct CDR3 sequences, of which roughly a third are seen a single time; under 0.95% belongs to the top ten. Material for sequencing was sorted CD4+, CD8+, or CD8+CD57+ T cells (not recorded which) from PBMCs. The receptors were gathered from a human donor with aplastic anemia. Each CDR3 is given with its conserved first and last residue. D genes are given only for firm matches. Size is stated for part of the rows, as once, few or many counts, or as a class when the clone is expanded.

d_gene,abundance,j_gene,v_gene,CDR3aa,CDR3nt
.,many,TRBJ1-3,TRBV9,CASSEVGSGNTIYF,TGTGCCAGCAGCGAGGTGGGGTCTGGAAACACCATATATTTT
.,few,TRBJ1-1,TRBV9,CASSPGAGIMNTEAFF,TGTGCCAGCAGCCCAGGGGCGGGGATCATGAACACTGAAGCTTTCTTT
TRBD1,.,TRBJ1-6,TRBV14,CASSPGQVYSPLHF,TGTGCCAGCAGCCCAGGACAGGTATACTCACCCCTCCACTTT
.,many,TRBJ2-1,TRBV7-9,CASSPDSRVFNEQFF,TGTGCCAGCAGCCCAGATTCCAGGGTCTTCAATGAGCAGTTCTTC
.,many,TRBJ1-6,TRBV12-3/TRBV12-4,CASSPRDLLFSPLHF,TGTGCCAGCAGTCCCCGGGACCTCCTCTTTTCACCCCTCCACTTT
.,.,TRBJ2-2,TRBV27,CASSLSSVKGRTGELFF,TGTGCCAGCAGTTTATCGAGCGTCAAAGGTCGGACCGGGGAGCTGTTTTTT
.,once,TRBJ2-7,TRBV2,CASIVVGGLAGRQYF,TGTGCCAGCATCGTGGTTGGGGGCCTGGCGGGGAGGCAGTACTTC
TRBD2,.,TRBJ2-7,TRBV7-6,CASSLAGGPGGGSYEQYF,TGTGCCAGCTCCCTAGCGGGGGGGCCGGGTGGTGGATCCTACGAGCAGTACTTC
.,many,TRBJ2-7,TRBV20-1,CSAKQGIELGQYF,TGCAGTGCCAAACAGGGTATTGAACTTGGGCAGTACTTC
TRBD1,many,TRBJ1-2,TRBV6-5,CASSYSTGQGYGYTF,TGTGCCAGCAGTTACTCGACGGGACAGGGCTATGGCTACACCTTC
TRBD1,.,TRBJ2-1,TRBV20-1,CSARSLRQGDEQFF,TGCAGTGCTAGATCCCTTAGACAGGGCGATGAGCAGTTCTTC
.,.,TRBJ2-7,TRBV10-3,CASETQGGRDEQYF,TGTGCCAGCGAAACTCAGGGAGGTCGGGACGAGCAGTACTTC
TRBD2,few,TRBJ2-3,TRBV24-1,CATSDPDSGGATDTQYF,TGTGCCACCAGTGATCCCGACAGCGGGGGAGCCACAGATACGCAGTATTTT
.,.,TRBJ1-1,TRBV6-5,CASGPTRATEAFF,TGTGCCAGCGGCCCCACGAGGGCGACTGAAGCTTTCTTT
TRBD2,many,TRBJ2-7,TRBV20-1,CSAGTSGRGDEQYF,TGCAGTGCGGGGACTAGCGGGAGGGGCGACGAGCAGTACTTC
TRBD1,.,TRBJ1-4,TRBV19,CASSISRGRDEKLFF,TGTGCCAGTAGTATATCCAGGGGGCGAGATGAAAAACTGTTTTTT
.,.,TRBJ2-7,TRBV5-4,CASSSARGREIYEQYF,TGTGCCAGCAGCTCGGCCCGAGGCAGGGAAATTTACGAGCAGTACTTC
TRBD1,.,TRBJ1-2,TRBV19,CASNPQQGYYGYTF,TGTGCCAGTAACCCCCAACAGGGGTACTATGGCTACACCTTC
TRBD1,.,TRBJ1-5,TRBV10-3,CAIRRDRGRGQPQHF,TGTGCCATCAGGCGGGACAGGGGGCGCGGGCAGCCCCAGCATTTT
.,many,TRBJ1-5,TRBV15,CATSRAPNQPQHF,TGTGCCACCAGCAGAGCCCCCAATCAGCCCCAGCATTTT
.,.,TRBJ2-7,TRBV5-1,CASSPGAAGYEQYF,TGCGCCAGCAGCCCCGGGGCAGCAGGCTACGAGCAGTACTTC
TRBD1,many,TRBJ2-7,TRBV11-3,CASSLRSDRVALEQYF,TGTGCCAGCAGCTTACGTTCCGACAGGGTGGCGTTGGAGCAGTACTTC
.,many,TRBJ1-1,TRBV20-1,CSARSTLHGEAFF,TGCAGTGCGCGCTCTACCCTTCACGGGGAAGCTTTCTTT
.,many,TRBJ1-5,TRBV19,CASSTGSGAPQPQHF,TGTGCCAGTAGCACGGGATCGGGAGCCCCGCAGCCCCAGCATTTT
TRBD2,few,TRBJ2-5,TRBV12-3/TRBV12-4,CASSPRGTSGGETQYF,TGTGCCAGCAGCCCAAGGGGGACTAGCGGAGGGGAGACCCAGTACTTC
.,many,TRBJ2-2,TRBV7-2,CASRSGRLNTGELFF,TGTGCCAGCAGGTCGGGACGGTTGAACACCGGGGAGCTGTTTTTT
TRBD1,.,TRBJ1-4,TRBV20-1,CSAKPGQGTEKLFF,TGCAGTGCCAAACCGGGACAGGGGACTGAAAAACTGTTTTTT
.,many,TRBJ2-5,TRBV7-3,CASSSGPQETQYF,TGTGCCAGCAGCTCGGGCCCACAAGAGACCCAGTACTTC
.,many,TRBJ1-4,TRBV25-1,CASSDVRGGMTEKLFF,TGTGCCAGCAGTGATGTGCGGGGGGGCATGACTGAAAAACTGTTTTTT
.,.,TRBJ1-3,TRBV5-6,CASSLGSGAKYSGNTIYF,TGTGCCAGCAGCTTGGGTTCGGGAGCCAAATACTCTGGAAACACCATATATTTT
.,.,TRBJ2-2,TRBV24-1,CATRGRTGELFF,TGTGCCACCCGCGGGCGGACCGGGGAGCTGTTTTTT
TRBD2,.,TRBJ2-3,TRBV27,CASSDLAGLSLDTQYF,TGTGCCAGCAGTGATCTAGCGGGGTTAAGTTTGGATACGCAGTATTTT
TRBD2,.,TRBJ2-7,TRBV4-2,CASSPGGGGNNYGQYF,TGTGCCAGCAGCCCCGGGGGGGGCGGGAATAACTACGGGCAGTACTTC
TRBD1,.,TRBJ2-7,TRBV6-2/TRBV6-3,CASRYPSQDRANYEQYF,TGTGCCAGCAGATACCCCTCCCAAGACAGGGCGAACTACGAGCAGTACTTC
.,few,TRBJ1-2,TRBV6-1,CASSDWTAIGGYTF,TGTGCCAGCAGTGACTGGACGGCTATTGGTGGCTACACCTTC
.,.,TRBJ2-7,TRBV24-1,CASSYPTSSYEQYF,TGTGCCAGCAGTTACCCGACCTCCTCCTACGAGCAGTACTTC
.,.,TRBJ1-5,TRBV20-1,CSARNPDRPYSNQPQHF,TGCAGTGCTAGAAACCCCGACAGGCCATATAGCAATCAGCCCCAGCATTTT
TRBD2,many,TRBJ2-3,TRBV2,CASSTLAGVTDTQYF,TGTGCCAGCAGTACACTAGCGGGAGTTACAGATACGCAGTATTTT
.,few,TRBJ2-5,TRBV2,CASSPQDDPRETQYF,TGTGCCAGCTCACCACAGGACGATCCCCGGGAGACCCAGTACTTC
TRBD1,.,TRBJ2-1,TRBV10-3,CAIRDRGSDEQFF,TGTGCCATCCGGGACAGGGGGTCAGATGAGCAGTTCTTC
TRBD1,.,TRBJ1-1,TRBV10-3,CAISGPGQGEPEAFF,TGTGCCATCAGTGGACCGGGACAGGGGGAACCTGAGGCTTTCTTT
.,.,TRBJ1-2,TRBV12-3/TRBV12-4,CASSPGAGFGYTF,TGTGCCAGCAGTCCCGGGGCAGGGTTTGGCTACACCTTC
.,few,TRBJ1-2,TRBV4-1,CASSQVSPLPPNYGYTF,TGCGCCAGCAGCCAAGTATCCCCCCTGCCGCCTAACTATGGCTACACCTTC
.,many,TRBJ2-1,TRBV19,CASSTSVGEQFF,TGTGCCAGTAGTACCTCAGTAGGTGAGCAGTTCTTC
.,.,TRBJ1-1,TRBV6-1,CASKLDGSAEAFF,TGTGCCAGCAAGCTGGACGGCAGCGCTGAAGCTTTCTTT
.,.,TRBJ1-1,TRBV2,CASSPSWGSTEAFF,TGTGCCAGCAGTCCCAGTTGGGGGAGCACTGAAGCTTTCTTT
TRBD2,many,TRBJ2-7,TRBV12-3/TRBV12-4,CASSFSGKAYEQYF,TGTGCCAGCAGCTTCAGCGGGAAGGCCTACGAGCAGTACTTC
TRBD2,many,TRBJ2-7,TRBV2,CATKLAAVGYEQYF,TGTGCCACAAAACTAGCGGCAGTAGGCTACGAGCAGTACTTC
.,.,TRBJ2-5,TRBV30,CAWSVGGVPGTQYF,TGTGCCTGGAGTGTAGGGGGGGTTCCGGGGACCCAGTACTTC
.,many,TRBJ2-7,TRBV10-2,CASSDAQGMGVGEQYF,TGCGCCAGCAGTGACGCCCAGGGTATGGGCGTAGGCGAGCAGTACTTC
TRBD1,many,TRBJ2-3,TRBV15,CATSNQGELDTQYF,TGTGCCACCAGCAACCAGGGGGAATTAGATACGCAGTATTTT
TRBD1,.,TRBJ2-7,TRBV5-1,CASSPRQGTRSEQYF,TGCGCCAGCAGCCCTAGACAGGGGACCCGCTCCGAGCAGTACTTC
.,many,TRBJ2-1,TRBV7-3,CASSDYTKFNEQFF,TGTGCCAGCAGCGACTATACCAAGTTCAATGAGCAGTTCTTC
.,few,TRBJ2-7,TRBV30,CAWSGGAYEQYF,TGTGCCTGGAGTGGTGGGGCCTACGAGCAGTACTTC
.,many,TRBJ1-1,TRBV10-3,CAISEGWNTEAFF,TGTGCCATCAGTGAGGGGTGGAACACTGAAGCTTTCTTT
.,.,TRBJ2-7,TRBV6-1,CASRARVSYEQYF,TGTGCCAGCAGAGCGAGGGTCTCCTACGAGCAGTACTTC
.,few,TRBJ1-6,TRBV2,CASTEARGSPLHF,TGTGCCAGCACCGAAGCCAGGGGTTCACCCCTCCACTTT